This entry lists 10 T cell receptor beta chains sequenced from one sample in a study of tumor and adjacent non-tumor tissue in lung cancer. This sample's RNA came from whole unsorted tissue. The normal lung tissue was taken more than 3 cm from the tumor edge. The library came from three nested PCR rounds adapted from ARM-PCR protocols. From the multiplex PCR reads, TCRdb called clonotypes with MiXCR, one entry per CDR3 protein. The table records more than 60,000 distinct CDR3 sequences, under 80% of them present only once. Sequenced sample: distant non-tumor lung tissue. These receptors were obtained from a man aged 60-69 years with non-small cell lung cancer.

For this clonotype: The CDR3 end shows no conserved phenylalanine or tryptophan, and so a read error is likely. This chain uses TRBV29-1 with TRBJ2-3; D gene unclear. This CDR3 has 13 residues. Germline CDR1 SQVTM, CDR2 ANQGSEA. Trimming removed 6 bases from V and 6 bases from J, with 16 bases in between. CDR3 amino acids: CSVYGVGLDTQYC. CDR3 nucleotide sequence: TGCAGCGTCTACGGAGTGGGCCTGGATACGCAGTATTGT.

As concerns this clonotype: One junction end disagrees with the germline gene, perhaps due to a read error. The chain uses TRBV12-3 or TRBV12-4 and TRBJ2-1, with D perhaps matching TRBD1 (6 bases). The CDR3 has 14 amino acids. The CDR3 here is CASSLSDPRGEQFF. The CDR3 region has the DNA TGTGCAAGCAGCTTAAGCGATCCCAGGGGTGAGCAGTTCTTC.

A remark on this clonotype: Germline is not matched at one junction end, which may reflect a read error. This chain uses TRBV5-4 with TRBJ2-3; D gene unclear. The length of the CDR3 is 13 residues. Germline lookup yields CDR1 SGHNT and CDR2 YYREEE (reference sequence). The chain's CDR3 is CAGSIQITDTQYF. The CDR3 nucleotides read TGTGCCGGCAGCATCCAAATCACAGATACGCAGTATTTT.

The rearrangement uses TRBV30 and TRBJ2-1; D ambiguous. The germline V and J ends were trimmed by 7 bases and 3 bases, with 16 bases remaining between them. This CDR3 spans 14 amino acids. Germline CDR1 is GTSNPN and CDR2 is SVGIG (reference sequence). The CDR3 sequence is CALGVGSIYNEQFF. CDR3 DNA sequence: TGTGCCTTGGGTGTGGGAAGCATCTACAATGAGCAGTTCTTC.

About this clonotype itself: A much more abundant neighbour one base away suggests this may be a read error. The chain couples TRBV20-1 to TRBJ1-2; 7 positions agree with TRBD1. Germline values: CDR1 DFQATT, CDR2 SNEGSKA (reference sequence). The CDR3 runs to 13 residues. The CDR3 DNA follows: TGCAATGCTAGCAATGAAAGGGGGCTCGGCTACACCTTC. Protein: CNASNERGLGYTF.

The genes are TRBV29-1 and TRBJ2-2, with D tentatively TRBD1 or TRBD2 (6 bases each). Germline V gene sequence: CDR1 SQVTM, CDR2 ANQGSEA. V lost 7 bases and J 13 bases, leaving 25 bases between the germline ends. The CDR3 is 14 residues long. The CDR3 DNA sequence: TGCAGCGCCTACCCGAGGGTCGGGGGCGCGGGGCTGTTTTTT. Amino acids: CSAYPRVGGAGLFF.

On this clonotype itself: One end of the junction fails to match germline, which may point to a read error. This chain links TRBV11-3 with TRBJ2-3; D may match TRBD1 or TRBD2 (5 bases each). CDR1 and CDR2 (germline): SGHNT, YENEEA. The CDR3 is 14 amino acids. In DNA, the CDR3 is TGTGTCAGCAGCTCACCGGGACGAGATAAAACGCGGTATTTT. This codes for CVSSSPGRDKTRYF.

The chain combines TRBV7-9 with TRBJ1-1; D is uncertain. Germline CDR1 reads SEHNR; CDR2 reads FQNEAQ (reference sequence). The V end was cut by 3 bases, the J end by 6 bases, with 14 bases between. The CDR3 contains 14 residues. CDR3 residues: CASSFVEGQAEAFF. CDR3 sequence (DNA): TGTGCCAGCAGCTTTGTCGAAGGCCAGGCTGAAGCTTTCTTT.

Note on this clonotype: Sequence at one end of the junction differs from germline and may be a read error. The chain couples TRBV14 to TRBJ1-3; TRBD1 is a possible D gene (6 bases). The CDR3 is 15 amino acids. Germline CDR1 is SGHDN and CDR2 is FVKESK. CDR3 sequence reads: CATSQRTGPGNTIYF. The CDR3, as DNA: TGTGCCACCAGCCAGAGAACAGGGCCGGGAAACACCATATATTTT.

The sample holds one count of this clonotype. The junction shows a germline mismatch at one end, possibly a read error. V gene TRBV20-1 combines with J gene TRBJ2-5; weak D call: TRBD1 (5 bases). CDR3 length: 13 amino acids. Germline CDR1 and CDR2: DFQATT and SNEGSKA (reference sequence). CDR3 sequence reads: CSVRDRQLRTQYF. The CDR3 nucleotides read TGCAGTGTTAGAGATCGACAGCTGAGGACCCAGTACTTC.